What follows are 15 T cell receptor beta chains derived from one specimen sequenced in a study of shared clonotypes between healthy human individuals. The assay was immunoSEQ multiplex PCR, and TCRdb's table has in-frame clones only and misses some. The sample holds about 380,000 clones, approximately 96% seen once. Sequences were obtained from memory CD8+ T cells sorted from blood. The subset: CD45RO+ cells pooled with CCR7-negative TemRA cells. The receptors come from a man in his thirties or forties in good health.

V is TRBV7-6 and J is TRBJ2-3, with 9 bases matching TRBD2. Germline CDR1 and CDR2: SGHVS and FNYEAQ. This CDR3 is built from 15 residues. The J segment lost 4 bases and the V segment lost 4 bases, leaving 6 bases of the junction unmatched. The CDR3 here is CASSSPSGKADTQYF. The CDR3 bases are TGTGCCAGCAGCTCACCTAGCGGGAAGGCAGATACGCAGTATTTT.

J is TRBJ2-7 and V is TRBV7-6; 8 nucleotides agree with TRBD2. Per the germline V gene, CDR1 is SGHVS and CDR2 is FNYEAQ. This CDR3 comprises 17 residues. V lost 1 base, J lost 0 bases, and 8 bases stayed unmatched. CDR3 sequence (DNA): TGTGCCAGCAGCTTAGGGCCCGGGGGGGTCAGCTCCTACGAGCAGTACTTC. This codes for CASSLGPGGVSSYEQYF.

With regard to this clone: This same CDR3 is encoded by further DNA sequences in the sample. V usage is TRBV6-5 and J usage is TRBJ2-2; D is uncertain. The CDR3 has 14 amino acids. The V end lost 6 bases, the J end lost 0 bases, and 8 bases lay between the germline ends. The germline V gene encodes CDR1 MNHEY and CDR2 SVGAGI. The CDR3 loop reads CASRSGANTGELFF. Here the CDR3 DNA reads TGTGCCAGCAGATCCGGCGCGAACACCGGGGAGCTGTTTTTT.

The chain is built from TRBV28 and TRBJ2-1, with D possibly matching TRBD2 (6 bases). This CDR3 has 14 amino acids. Trimming shortened V by 5 bases and J by 7 bases, and 15 bases separated the two germline ends. The germline CDR1 and CDR2 sequences are MDHEN and SYDVKM. The DNA for the CDR3 is TGTGCCAGCAGTCCCCCGGGACTCTTAAATGAGCAGTTCTTC. This translates into CASSPPGLLNEQFF.

The rearrangement uses TRBV13 and TRBJ2-3, with TRBD1 as a possible D gene (5 bases). This CDR3 has 15 residues. V lost 0 bases, J lost 0 bases, and 7 bases lay in between. From germline, CDR1 is PRHDT and CDR2 FYEKMQ (reference sequence). The CDR3 DNA sequence: TGTGCCAGCAGCTTAGGGGGGCGGAGCACAGATACGCAGTATTTT. It yields the protein CASSLGGRSTDTQYF.

The rearrangement links TRBV7-8 to TRBJ2-3; TRBD2 is a possible D gene (5 bases). V lost 1 base and J 3 bases, leaving 11 bases between the germline ends. The CDR3 runs to 15 residues. The germline gives CDR1 SGHVS, CDR2 FQNEAQ. The CDR3 coding sequence is TGTGCCAGCAGCTTAGGGTGGGAGAGGACAGATACGCAGTATTTT. It codes for CASSLGWERTDTQYF.

V is TRBV5-8 and J is TRBJ2-5; D remains ambiguous. The germline V and J ends were trimmed by 2 bases and 7 bases, with 12 bases remaining between them. Germline loops: CDR1 SGHTS, CDR2 YDEGEE. The CDR3 covers 13 residues. CDR3 in amino acids: CASSFISTGTQYF. The DNA of the CDR3 is TGTGCCAGCAGCTTTATCTCCACCGGGACCCAGTACTTC.

This clone is a singleton in its sample. This chain uses TRBV20-1 with TRBJ2-1; D ambiguous. V gave up 0 bases and J gave up 15 bases, with 12 bases separating them. CDR3 size: 11 residues. CDR1 and CDR2 (germline): DFQATT, SNEGSKA (reference sequence). In DNA form, the CDR3 reads TGCAGTGCTAGAGAGGGGATAGCACGGTTCTTC. Translating it yields CSAREGIARFF.

The chain couples TRBV5-1 to TRBJ1-1, with 9 bases aligning to TRBD1. Germline V gene lookup returns CDR1 SGHRS and CDR2 YFSETQ. CDR3 length equals 18 residues. J gave up 4 bases and V 0 bases, and 13 bases lay outside the gene matches. The CDR3 region has the DNA TGCGCCAGCAGCTTGGTGGTCGGGACAGGGTCGGCGAGCACTGAAGCTTTCTTT. This gives the protein CASSLVVGTGSASTEAFF. The entire variable domain, with the rest obtained from reference TRBV5-1 and TRBJ1-1, is as follows: KAGVTQTPRYLIKTRGQQVTLSCSPISGHRSVSWYQQTPGQGLQFLFEYFSETQRNKGNFPGRFSGRQFSNSRSEMNVSTLELGDSALYLCASSLVVGTGSASTEAFFGQGTRLTVV.

This chain uses TRBV20-1 with TRBJ2-7; D is ambiguous. With 7 bases removed from V and 2 bases from J, the gap between germline ends came to 6 bases. This CDR3 has 10 amino acids. CDR1 and CDR2 (germline): DFQATT, SNEGSKA (reference sequence). The CDR3, as DNA: TGCAGTGGGGCGACCTACGAGCAGTACTTC. This translates into CSGATYEQYF.

The V gene is TRBV10-3, the J gene TRBJ2-1; D may be TRBD2 (6 bases). This CDR3 region has 16 residues. Germline V gives CDR1 ENHRY, CDR2 SYGVKD. V was pared by 6 bases and J by 0 bases, with 15 bases between. The CDR3 nucleotides are TGTGCCATCAGCCCGGCAGTGGGGGGCTCCTACAATGAGCAGTTCTTC. Protein sequence: CAISPAVGGSYNEQFF.

V and J are TRBV6-5 and TRBJ1-5, with D unclear. Germline V lookup: CDR1 MNHEY, CDR2 SVGAGI. Trimming took 4 bases from V and 1 from J, leaving 11 bases between them. The CDR3 is 15 amino acids. This chain's CDR3 is CASSSAGMSNQPQHF. CDR3 nucleotides: TGTGCCAGCAGTTCCGCGGGGATGAGCAATCAGCCCCAGCATTTT.

The CDR3: CASTHPSGSQGTQYF. The CDR3 nucleotides are TGTGCCAGCACCCATCCTAGCGGGAGTCAGGGGACCCAGTACTTC. This chain links TRBV11-3 with TRBJ2-5, with 10 nucleotides matching TRBD2. Per germline, CDR1 SGHNT and CDR2 YENEEA. With 7 bases clipped from V and 7 bases from J, the junction kept 12 bases outside the gene matches. The CDR3 has 15 amino acids.

The J gene is TRBJ1-2, the V gene TRBV2, with D perhaps matching TRBD1 (5 bases). Germline CDR1 is SNHLY and CDR2 is FYNNEI. The CDR3 contains 16 residues. Trimming removed 2 bases at V and 4 bases at J, with 17 bases between. The CDR3 coding sequence is TGTGCCAGCAGTGAACGGAGGGGATGGGCGAGCTATGGCTACACCTTC. It specifies CASSERRGWASYGYTF.

The V call is TRBV18, the J call TRBJ2-1; 7 nucleotides match TRBD2. CDR3 length: 17 amino acids. V lost 3 bases, J lost 6 bases, and 14 bases stayed unmatched. Germline V gene data show CDR1 as KGHSH and CDR2 as LQKENI. CDR3 protein: CASSPRPLAATVNEQFF. CDR3 nucleotides: TGTGCCAGCTCACCTCGTCCTCTAGCGGCAACCGTCAATGAGCAGTTCTTC.